The T cell receptor beta chain described here comes from a study of metastatic and nonmetastatic thyroid tumors. Overall study findings and caveats: Reportedly, malignant thyroid tumors had significantly higher TCR beta diversity than benign nodules, in blood and tumor.

TCRdb re-processed the PCR reads through MiXCR. The table records over 30,000 clones, roughly 33% of them present only once. As concerns this clone: Its target is unknown.

Patients were all untreated before their thyroid surgery. The source of this sequence is a female donor with papillary thyroid cancer or a benign thyroid nodule (not recorded which). Some clones in this sample may be carry-over from other donors' samples. Sequences were obtained from tumor tissue.

The CDR3 spells CASSSSMEQYF. In DNA, the CDR3 is TGTGCCAGCAGTTCCAGTATGGAGCAGTACTTC. V is TRBV12-3 or TRBV12-4 and J is TRBJ2-7; D not resolved. The V and J ends lost 4 bases and 7 bases respectively, with 8 bases between them. The CDR3 is 11 amino acids.